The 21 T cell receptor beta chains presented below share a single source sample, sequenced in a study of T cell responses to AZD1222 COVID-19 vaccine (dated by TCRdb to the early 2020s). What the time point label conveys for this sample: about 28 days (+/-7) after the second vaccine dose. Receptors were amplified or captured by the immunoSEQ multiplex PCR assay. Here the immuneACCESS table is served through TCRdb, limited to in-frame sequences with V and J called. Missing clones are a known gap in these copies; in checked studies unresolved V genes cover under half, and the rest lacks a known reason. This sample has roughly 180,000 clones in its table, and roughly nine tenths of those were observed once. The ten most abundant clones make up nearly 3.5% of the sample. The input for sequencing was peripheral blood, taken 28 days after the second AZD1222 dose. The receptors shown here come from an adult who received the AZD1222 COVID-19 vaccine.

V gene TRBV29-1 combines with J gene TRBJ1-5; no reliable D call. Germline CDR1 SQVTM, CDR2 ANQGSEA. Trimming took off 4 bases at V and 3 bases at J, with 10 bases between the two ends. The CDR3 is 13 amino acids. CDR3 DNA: TGCAGCGTTGCCACAGAAAACAATCAGCCCCAGCATTTT. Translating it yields CSVATENNQPQHF.

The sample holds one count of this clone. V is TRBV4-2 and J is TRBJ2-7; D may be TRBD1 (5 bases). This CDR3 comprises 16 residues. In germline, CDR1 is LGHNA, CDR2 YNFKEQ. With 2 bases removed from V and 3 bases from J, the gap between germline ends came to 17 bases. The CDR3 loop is CASSQTGLGRIYEQYF. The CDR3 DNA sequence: TGTGCCAGCAGCCAAACCGGGCTGGGGCGGATCTACGAGCAGTACTTC.

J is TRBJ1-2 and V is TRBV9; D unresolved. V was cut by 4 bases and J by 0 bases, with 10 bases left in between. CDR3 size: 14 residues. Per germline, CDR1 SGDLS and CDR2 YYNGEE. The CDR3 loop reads CASSSLRANYGYTF. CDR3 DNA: TGTGCCAGCAGCTCGCTCAGAGCTAACTATGGCTACACCTTC.

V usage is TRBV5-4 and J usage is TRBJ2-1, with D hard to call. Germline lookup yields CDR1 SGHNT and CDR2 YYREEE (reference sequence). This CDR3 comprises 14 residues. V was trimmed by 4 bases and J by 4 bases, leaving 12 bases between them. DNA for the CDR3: TGTGCCAGCAGCCCTAAGGGCGGTTACAATGAGCAGTTCTTC. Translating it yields CASSPKGGYNEQFF.

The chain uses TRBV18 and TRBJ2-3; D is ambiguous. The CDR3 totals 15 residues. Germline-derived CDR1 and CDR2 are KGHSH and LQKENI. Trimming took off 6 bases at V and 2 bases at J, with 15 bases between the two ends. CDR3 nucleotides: TGTGCCAGCTCCGCCTCTAGGTTGAACACAGATACGCAGTATTTT. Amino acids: CASSASRLNTDTQYF.

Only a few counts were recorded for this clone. The DNA of the CDR3 is TGTGCCAGCAGTTCCCCGGGACAGGGGTCGGATTCACCCCTCCACTTT. Amino acid sequence: CASSSPGQGSDSPLHF. The V gene is TRBV28, the J gene TRBJ1-6; 10 nucleotides line up with TRBD1. V gave up 4 bases and J gave up 8 bases; unmatched junction bases: 8. This CDR3 comprises 16 residues. Germline V gene data show CDR1 as MDHEN and CDR2 as SYDVKM.

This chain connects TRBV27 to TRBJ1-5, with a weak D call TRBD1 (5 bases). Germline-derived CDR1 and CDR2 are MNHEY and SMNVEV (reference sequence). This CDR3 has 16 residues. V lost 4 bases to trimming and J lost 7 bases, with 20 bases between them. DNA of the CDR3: TGTGCCAGCAGTTCTCGGGGCCTTGGCAGGTTACAGCCCCAGCATTTT. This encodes CASSSRGLGRLQPQHF.

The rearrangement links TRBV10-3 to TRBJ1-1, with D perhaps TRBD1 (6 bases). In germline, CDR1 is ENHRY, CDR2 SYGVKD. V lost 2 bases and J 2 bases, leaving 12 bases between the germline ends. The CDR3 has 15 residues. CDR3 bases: TGTGCCATCAGTGAGCCCAGGGGTCCTAACACTGAAGCTTTCTTT. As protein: CAISEPRGPNTEAFF.

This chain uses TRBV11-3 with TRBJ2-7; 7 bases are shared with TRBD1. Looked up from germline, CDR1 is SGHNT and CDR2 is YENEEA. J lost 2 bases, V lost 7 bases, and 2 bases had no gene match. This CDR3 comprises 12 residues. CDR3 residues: CASNRGAYEQYF. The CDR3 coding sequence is TGTGCCAGCAACAGGGGAGCCTACGAGCAGTACTTC.

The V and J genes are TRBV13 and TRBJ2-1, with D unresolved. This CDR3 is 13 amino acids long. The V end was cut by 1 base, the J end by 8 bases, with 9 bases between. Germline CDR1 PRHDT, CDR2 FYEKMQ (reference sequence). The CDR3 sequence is CASSLVGLDEQFF. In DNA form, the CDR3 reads TGTGCCAGCAGCTTAGTGGGGTTGGATGAGCAGTTCTTC.

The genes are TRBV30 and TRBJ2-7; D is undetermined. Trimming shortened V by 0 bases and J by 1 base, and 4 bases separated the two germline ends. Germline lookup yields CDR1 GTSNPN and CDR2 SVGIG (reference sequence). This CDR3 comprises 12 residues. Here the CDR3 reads CAWSVGSYEQYF. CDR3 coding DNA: TGTGCCTGGAGTGTAGGGTCCTACGAGCAGTACTTC.

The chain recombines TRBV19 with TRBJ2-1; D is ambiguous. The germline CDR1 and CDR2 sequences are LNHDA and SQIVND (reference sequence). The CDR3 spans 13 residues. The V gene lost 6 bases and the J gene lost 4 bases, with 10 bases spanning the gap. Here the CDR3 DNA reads TGTGCCAGTAGCCAGTTTGCATACAATGAGCAGTTCTTC. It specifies CASSQFAYNEQFF.

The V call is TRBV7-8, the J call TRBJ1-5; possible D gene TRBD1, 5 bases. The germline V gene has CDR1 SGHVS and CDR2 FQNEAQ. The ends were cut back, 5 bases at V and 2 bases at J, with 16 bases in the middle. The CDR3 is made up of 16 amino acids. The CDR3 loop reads CASSPLWGGGNQPQHF. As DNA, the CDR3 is TGTGCCAGCAGCCCACTGTGGGGGGGTGGCAATCAGCCCCAGCATTTT.

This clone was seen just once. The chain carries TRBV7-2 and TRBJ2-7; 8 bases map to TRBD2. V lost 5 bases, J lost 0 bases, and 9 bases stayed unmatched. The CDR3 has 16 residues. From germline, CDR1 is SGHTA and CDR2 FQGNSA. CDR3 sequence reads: CASSLEWLAGSYEQYF. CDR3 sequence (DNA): TGTGCCAGCAGCCTAGAGTGGCTAGCGGGCTCCTACGAGCAGTACTTC.

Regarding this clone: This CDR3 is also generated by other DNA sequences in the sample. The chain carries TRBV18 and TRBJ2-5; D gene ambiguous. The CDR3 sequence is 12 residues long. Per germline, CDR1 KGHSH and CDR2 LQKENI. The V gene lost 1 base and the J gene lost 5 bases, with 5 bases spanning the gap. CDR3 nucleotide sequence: TGTGCCAGCTCACCACTCCGGGAGACCCAGTACTTC. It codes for CASSPLRETQYF.

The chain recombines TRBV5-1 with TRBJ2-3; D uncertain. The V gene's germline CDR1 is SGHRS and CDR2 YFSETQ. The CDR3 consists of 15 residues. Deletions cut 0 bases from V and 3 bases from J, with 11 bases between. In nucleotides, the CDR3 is TGCGCCAGCAGCTTGGTTATAGGCAGAACAGATACGCAGTATTTT. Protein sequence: CASSLVIGRTDTQYF. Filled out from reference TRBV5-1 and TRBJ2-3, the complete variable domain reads KAGVTQTPRYLIKTRGQQVTLSCSPISGHRSVSWYQQTPGQGLQFLFEYFSETQRNKGNFPGRFSGRQFSNSRSEMNVSTLELGDSALYLCASSLVIGRTDTQYFGPGTRLTVL.

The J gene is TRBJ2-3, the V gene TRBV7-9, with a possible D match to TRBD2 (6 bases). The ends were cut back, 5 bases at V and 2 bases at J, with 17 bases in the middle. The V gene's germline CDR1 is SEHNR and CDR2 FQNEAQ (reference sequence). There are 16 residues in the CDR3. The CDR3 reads CASSPVGRGITDTQYF. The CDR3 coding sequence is TGTGCCAGCAGCCCCGTAGGTCGGGGGATCACAGATACGCAGTATTTT.

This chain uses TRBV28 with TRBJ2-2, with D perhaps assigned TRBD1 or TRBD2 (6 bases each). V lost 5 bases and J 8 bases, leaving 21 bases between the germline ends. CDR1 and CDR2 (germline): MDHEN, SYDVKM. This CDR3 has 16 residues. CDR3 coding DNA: TGTGCCAGCAGTGCCCCCAACGGGGGCTGGGCGGGGGAGCTGTTTTTT. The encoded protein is CASSAPNGGWAGELFF. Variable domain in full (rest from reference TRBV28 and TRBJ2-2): DVKVTQSSRYLVKRTGEKVFLECVQDMDHENMFWYRQDPGLGLRLIYFSYDVKMKEKGDIPEGYSVSREKKERFSLILESASTNQTSMYLCASSAPNGGWAGELFFGEGSRLTVL.

The CDR3 loop is CSASRGGRLPQHF. In nucleotides, the CDR3 is TGCAGTGCTAGTCGCGGAGGCAGGCTGCCCCAGCATTTT. V and J are TRBV20-1 and TRBJ1-5, with D uncertain. CDR3 length equals 13 residues. The V end was cut by 3 bases, the J end by 9 bases, with 15 bases between. Germline V gene sequence: CDR1 DFQATT, CDR2 SNEGSKA (reference sequence).

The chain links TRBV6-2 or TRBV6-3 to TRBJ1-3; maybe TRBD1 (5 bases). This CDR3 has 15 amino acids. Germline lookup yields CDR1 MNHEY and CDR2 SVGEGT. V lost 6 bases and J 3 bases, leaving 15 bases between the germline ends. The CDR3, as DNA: TGTGCCAGCAGCCGACAGTCCCCTCGTGGAAACACCATATATTTT. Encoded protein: CASSRQSPRGNTIYF.

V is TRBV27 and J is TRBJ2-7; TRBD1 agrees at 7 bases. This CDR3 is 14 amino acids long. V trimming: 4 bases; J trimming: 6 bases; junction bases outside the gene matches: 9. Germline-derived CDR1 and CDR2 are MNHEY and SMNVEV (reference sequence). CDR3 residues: CASSSSQGVGEQYF. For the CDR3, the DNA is TGTGCCAGCAGTTCCTCTCAGGGGGTTGGCGAGCAGTACTTC.